These 12 T cell receptor beta chains originate from one sample sequenced in a study of long-term antiretroviral therapy in people with HIV. Survey-level immunoSEQ v3.0 assays were run. The table came from immunoSEQ multiplex PCR; TCRdb's copy has only in-frame clones and leaves some out. This sample has roughly 28,000 clones, with around 86% found just once. Sequenced material: unsorted PBMCs, taken 2.9 years after starting antiretroviral therapy. All receptors derive from a man in his forties or fifties with HIV.

The chain joins TRBV7-9 to TRBJ1-2; perhaps TRBD1 as D (5 bases). Germline CDR1 SEHNR, CDR2 FQNEAQ (reference sequence). The germline V and J ends were trimmed by 5 bases and 3 bases, with 13 bases remaining between them. This CDR3 contains 14 residues. In nucleotides, the CDR3 is TGTGCCAGCAGCCCCGGGGGGAAGCACTATGGCTACACCTTC. Its translation is CASSPGGKHYGYTF.

V is TRBV29-1 and J is TRBJ2-7; tentative D call: TRBD2 (7 bases). Germline V gene data show CDR1 as SQVTM and CDR2 as ANQGSEA. The CDR3 runs 14 residues. The germline V and J ends were trimmed by 4 bases and 0 bases, with 13 bases remaining between them. CDR3 loop: CSVVTGGSSYEQYF. The CDR3 DNA reads as TGCAGCGTTGTTACGGGGGGCAGCTCCTACGAGCAGTACTTC.

The chain joins TRBV5-1 to TRBJ2-6, with D possibly being TRBD2 (5 bases). Germline V gene data show CDR1 as SGHRS and CDR2 as YFSETQ. Trimming cost V 7 bases and J 0 bases, with 14 bases left between them. The CDR3 is made up of 16 amino acids. The CDR3 region has the DNA TGCGCCAGCGGCGTGAGTGGGAGCTCTGGGGCCAACGTCCTGACTTTC. Amino acids: CASGVSGSSGANVLTF.

This clone has only a few counts. The rearrangement joins TRBV14 to TRBJ1-1; D not resolved. The ends were cut back, 1 base at V and 6 bases at J, with 6 bases in the middle. Germline lookup yields CDR1 SGHDN and CDR2 FVKESK. The CDR3 runs to 12 residues. The CDR3 spells CASSQGLPEAFF. As DNA, the CDR3 is TGTGCCAGCAGCCAAGGGTTACCTGAAGCTTTCTTT.

This chain connects TRBV19 to TRBJ1-1; D is perhaps TRBD1 (5 bases). Germline CDR1 and CDR2: LNHDA and SQIVND (reference sequence). Trimming shortened V by 10 bases and J by 4 bases, and 10 bases separated the two germline ends. The CDR3 sequence is 11 residues long. CDR3 bases: TGTGCCACAACCGGGACCACTGAAGCTTTCTTT. Translation: CATTGTTEAFF.

The table lists this clone with a count of one. The chain carries TRBV19 and TRBJ1-4, with 9 bases that match TRBD1. J lost 8 bases, V lost 8 bases, and 6 bases had no gene match. Germline-derived CDR1 and CDR2 are LNHDA and SQIVND (reference sequence). CDR3 length: 13 residues. For the CDR3, the DNA is TGTGCCAGTCGGACAGGGGTAGGGGAAAAACTGTTTTTT. It specifies CASRTGVGEKLFF.

V is TRBV28 and J is TRBJ1-5; no reliable D call. Trimming shortened V by 5 bases and J by 3 bases, and 11 bases separated the two germline ends. Germline loops: CDR1 MDHEN, CDR2 SYDVKM. The CDR3 totals 14 residues. For the CDR3, the DNA is TGTGCCAGCAGTGGCGCACAGTTCAATCAGCCCCAGCATTTT. Its translation is CASSGAQFNQPQHF. Supplemented by reference TRBV28 and TRBJ1-5, the full variable domain reads DVKVTQSSRYLVKRTGEKVFLECVQDMDHENMFWYRQDPGLGLRLIYFSYDVKMKEKGDIPEGYSVSREKKERFSLILESASTNQTSMYLCASSGAQFNQPQHFGDGTRLSIL.

This clone was seen more than once but under ten times. This chain connects TRBV2 to TRBJ1-2, with TRBD1 as a possible D gene (6 bases). The CDR3 extends over 13 amino acids. Trimming took 4 bases from V and 8 from J, leaving 14 bases between them. In germline, CDR1 is SNHLY, CDR2 FYNNEI. CDR3 nucleotide sequence: TGTGCCAGCAGTGGGTCCGGGGGCGGAGGCTACACCTTC. Encoded protein: CASSGSGGGGYTF. The variable domain in full, completed from reference TRBV2 and TRBJ1-2, reads EPEVTQTPSHQVTQMGQEVILRCVPISNHLYFYWYRQILGQKVEFLVSFYNNEISEKSEIFDDQFSVERPDGSNFTLKIRSTKLEDSAMYFCASSGSGGGGYTFGSGTRLTVV.

This clone has only a few counts. The gene calls are TRBV9 and TRBJ1-2; D remains unclear. The CDR3 consists of 13 residues. From germline, CDR1 is SGDLS and CDR2 YYNGEE. Deletions cut 0 bases from V and 8 bases from J, with 11 bases between. The DNA for the CDR3 is TGTGCCAGCAGCGTAGATGAGAAGCAGGGCTACACCTTC. Its protein product is CASSVDEKQGYTF.

The chain carries TRBV11-2 and TRBJ2-7; D perhaps matches TRBD1 (6 bases). The CDR3 covers 14 residues. In germline, CDR1 is SGHAT, CDR2 FQNNGV. The ends were cut back, 1 base at V and 2 bases at J, with 9 bases in the middle. The CDR3 region is CASSLGGPPYEQYF. In DNA, the CDR3 is TGTGCCAGCAGCTTAGGGGGGCCCCCCTACGAGCAGTACTTC.

This chain uses TRBV5-1 with TRBJ1-5; no clear D gene. V lost 0 bases and J 1 base, leaving 8 bases between the germline ends. The CDR3 contains 15 residues. Germline values: CDR1 SGHRS, CDR2 YFSETQ. The CDR3 bases are TGCGCCAGCAGCTTGGAAGGCGGCAGCAATCAGCCCCAGCATTTT. It codes for CASSLEGGSNQPQHF.

The chain employs TRBV28 and TRBJ1-5; D is uncertain. V lost 3 bases and J 1 base, leaving 19 bases between the germline ends. The CDR3 is 18 amino acids. Germline-derived CDR1 and CDR2 are MDHEN and SYDVKM. CDR3 in DNA: TGTGCCAGCAGTTTCCTCGAGTCCGGACGGAGGAGCAATCAGCCCCAGCATTTT. It specifies CASSFLESGRRSNQPQHF.